The rows below give T cell receptor beta chains drawn from one sample of a study of identifying expanded T cells in peripheral blood. Data came from immunoSEQ multiplex PCR; TCRdb stores just in-frame clones and leaves some out. The profile shows under 70,000 clones, 80% to 90% of them singletons. The sample consisted of blood. The receptors stem from a person aged 18 to 75 in good health. CDR3s include the opening cysteine and the closing phenylalanine or tryptophan. The D gene is left open where the match is weak. Some rows have no size entry. The others give once, few or many, or a class for an expanded clone.

TRBD1 | NA | TRBJ2-1 | TRBV29-1 | TGCAGCACCGCGGGGACAGGGGACCACAATGAGCAGTTCTTC | CSTAGTGDHNEQFF
NA | once | TRBJ2-6 | TRBV18 | TGTGCCAGCTCACCACCCCAGGGGACGGGCGGGGCCAACGTCCTGACTTTC | CASSPPQGTGGANVLTF
NA | NA | TRBJ1-1 | TRBV12-5 | TGTGCTAGTGGCCCGGGGGGCACTGAAGCTTTCTTT | CASGPGGTEAFF
NA | NA | TRBJ2-2 | TRBV2 | TGTGCCAGCCAACAGGCTAACACCGGGGAGCTGTTTTTT | CASQQANTGELFF
TRBD2 | NA | TRBJ2-2 | TRBV5-1 | TGCGCCAGCAGCCCGCCGAGACTAGCGGGAGGAACCGGGGAGCTGTTTTTT | CASSPPRLAGGTGELFF
NA | NA | TRBJ1-2 | TRBV5-6 | TGTGCCAGCAGCTTGAGGGGGGACCCCTATGGCTACACCTTC | CASSLRGDPYGYTF
NA | NA | TRBJ2-3 | TRBV28 | TGTGCCAACTCCCCGGTCGGGGTCCGGGGCACAGATACGCAGTATTTT | CANSPVGVRGTDTQYF
NA | NA | TRBJ2-1 | TRBV27 | TGTGCCAGCGGTCATTTGGGTCTACTCATGGGTAATGAGCAGTTCTTC | CASGHLGLLMGNEQFF
TRBD1 | few | TRBJ1-5 | TRBV9 | TGTGCCAGCAGCGGACAGGGGGTTAGCAATCAGCCCCAGCATTTT | CASSGQGVSNQPQHF
NA | NA | TRBJ1-6 | TRBV1 | TGCACCAGCAGCACAGCAGGAGGTAATTCACCCCTCCACTTT | CTSSTAGGNSPLHF
NA | NA | TRBJ1-1 | TRBV11-2 | TGTGCCAGCAGCTTACCCCGGGGGGCTAGTGAAGCTTTCTTT | CASSLPRGASEAFF
TRBD2 | NA | TRBJ2-3 | TRBV18 | TGTGCCAGCTCGGTCAAACGCCCTGGGCTAGCGGGAGGTTTTCGTAAAGATACGCAGTATTTT | CASSVKRPGLAGGFRKDTQYF
TRBD2 | NA | TRBJ2-2 | TRBV10-3 | TGTGCCATCAGTGCCGGGACTAGCGGAAACACCGGGGAGCTGTTTTTT | CAISAGTSGNTGELFF
NA | NA | TRBJ2-1 | TRBV4-2 | TGTGCCAGCAGCCAGGACGGGACTGTGGTTTACAATGAGCAGTTCTTC | CASSQDGTVVYNEQFF
NA | once | TRBJ1-1 | TRBV5-4 | TGTGCCAGCAGCTTGGAGCAGGGTAGGGTCACTGAAGCTTTCTTT | CASSLEQGRVTEAFF
NA | NA | TRBJ2-5 | TRBV5-6 | TGTGCCAGCAGCGTGGGACTGGGACAAGAGACCCAGTACTTC | CASSVGLGQETQYF
TRBD2 | NA | TRBJ2-1 | TRBV7-3 | TGTGCCAGCAGCTCGGGACTAGCGGGGGTTAATGAGCAGTTCTTC | CASSSGLAGVNEQFF
TRBD2 | NA | TRBJ2-3 | TRBV6-5 | TGTGCCAGCAGTTACGAAGCGGGGGCCCACACAGATACGCAGTATTTT | CASSYEAGAHTDTQYF
NA | once | TRBJ1-1 | TRBV2 | TGTGCCAGCAGGTCTGCTGAAGCTTTCTTT | CASRSAEAFF
NA | NA | TRBJ2-7 | TRBV27 | TGTGCCAGCAGGGCAGGCTACGAGCAGTACTTC | CASRAGYEQYF
TRBD1 | NA | TRBJ2-3 | TRBV4-3 | TGCGCCAGCAGCCAAGATCCAGGGGGTAATTCAGATACGCAGTATTTT | CASSQDPGGNSDTQYF
TRBD1 | NA | TRBJ1-5 | TRBV2 | TGTGCCAGCAGTGCCGGGACAGGGTACGGCAATCAGCCCCAGCATTTT | CASSAGTGYGNQPQHF
NA | NA | TRBJ2-3 | TRBV30 | TGTGCCTGGAGTCCCACGAGAGCCAGAACGCAGTATTTT | CAWSPTRARTQYF
NA | NA | TRBJ1-2 | TRBV27 | TGTGCCAGCAGTGGGACGGAGAACTATGGCTACACCTTC | CASSGTENYGYTF
TRBD2 | NA | TRBJ2-2 | TRBV5-4 | TGTGCCAGCAGCTCGAGCGGACTAGCGGGGGTTGGCACCGGGGAGCTGTTTTTT | CASSSSGLAGVGTGELFF
TRBD1 | NA | TRBJ1-2 | TRBV27 | TGTGCCAGCAGTTCCGGACAGGGGGCATTCTATGGCTACACCTTC | CASSSGQGAFYGYTF
NA | NA | TRBJ2-5 | TRBV5-1 | TGCGCCAGCAGCTTTCAGCTAGGAGGCGAGACCCAGTACTTC | CASSFQLGGETQYF
TRBD1 | NA | TRBJ1-1 | TRBV12-5 | TGTGCTAGTGGTTCCGGGACAGGGGACACTGAAGCTTTCTTT | CASGSGTGDTEAFF
TRBD2 | NA | TRBJ2-7 | TRBV29-1 | TGCAGCGTCCAAGGAGGAGGGAGGGCCTACGAGCAGTACTTC | CSVQGGGRAYEQYF
NA | NA | TRBJ2-7 | TRBV27 | TGTGCCAGCAGTTTACGTACGGGGGCGGTGGCCCACGAGCAGTACTTC | CASSLRTGAVAHEQYF
NA | NA | TRBJ1-5 | TRBV7-9 | TGTGCCAGCAGCTCAGGACAGTACAATCAGCCCCAGCATTTT | CASSSGQYNQPQHF
NA | NA | TRBJ2-7 | TRBV27 | TGTGCCAGCAGCAGTGGGGGAATATCCTACGAGCAGTACTTC | CASSSGGISYEQYF
NA | NA | TRBJ1-1 | TRBV5-1 | TGCGCCAGCTCCCCCTCTGGGACACAGAACACTGAAGCTTTCTTT | CASSPSGTQNTEAFF
NA | NA | TRBJ2-7 | TRBV9 | TGCGCCAGCAGCGTAGGTATAGGCTACGAGCAGTACTTC | CASSVGIGYEQYF
TRBD2 | NA | TRBJ2-1 | TRBV6-1 | TGTGCCAGCAGTGGTATAGCGGGGGATTACAATGAGCAGTTCTTC | CASSGIAGDYNEQFF
NA | NA | TRBJ2-5 | TRBV19 | TGTGCCAGTAGTATCACGGGGCCCAGGGTAGAGACCCAGTACTTC | CASSITGPRVETQYF
TRBD1 | NA | TRBJ1-1 | TRBV7-9 | TGTGCCAGCAGCCCCAAATTGGACAGGGGCGGGGGCACTGAAGCTTTCTTT | CASSPKLDRGGGTEAFF
TRBD1 | NA | TRBJ2-7 | TRBV19 | TGTGCCAGTAGTGGGACAGTATTCCCCTACGAGCAGTACTTC | CASSGTVFPYEQYF
NA | NA | TRBJ2-2 | TRBV5-1 | TGCGCCAGCAGCCCAATCCGACTGCTACAAAACACCGGGGAGCTGTTTTTT | CASSPIRLLQNTGELFF
NA | NA | TRBJ2-2 | TRBV9 | TGTGCCAGCAGCGTTAGACCGGAGAACACCGGGGAGCTGTTTTTT | CASSVRPENTGELFF
TRBD1 | NA | TRBJ2-3 | TRBV9 | TGTGCCAGCGACACCGGGACAGGGTCCACAGATACGCAGTATTTT | CASDTGTGSTDTQYF
NA | NA | TRBJ2-7 | TRBV19 | TGTGCCAGTAACGAGAGATTAAGCTACGAGCAGTACTTC | CASNERLSYEQYF
TRBD2 | few | TRBJ2-2 | TRBV6-1 | TGTGCCAGCAGTGTTACTAGCGACCACACCGGGGAGCTGTTTTTT | CASSVTSDHTGELFF
NA | NA | TRBJ1-2 | TRBV28 | TGTGCCAGCAGTATAACCCGAAGCTATGGCTACACCTTC | CASSITRSYGYTF
TRBD1 | NA | TRBJ2-7 | TRBV4-2 | TGTGCCAGCAGCCAACTTAAAGGGCCGGGACAGGGATACTACGAGCAGTACTTC | CASSQLKGPGQGYYEQYF
NA | NA | TRBJ2-1 | TRBV30 | TGTGCCGGAGGATCGGAGTACAATGAGCAGTTCTTC | CAGGSEYNEQFF
NA | NA | TRBJ1-1 | TRBV27 | TGTGCCAGCAGATCAAACCCGAACACTGAAGCTTTCTTT | CASRSNPNTEAFF
NA | NA | TRBJ1-1 | TRBV7-2 | TGTGCCAGCAGCTTAGAATTGACGGGGCCGGGGATGAACACTGAAGCTTTCTTT | CASSLELTGPGMNTEAFF
TRBD1 | NA | TRBJ2-7 | TRBV30 | TGTGCCTGGAGTTCCGGGACAGGCGCCCAAGACGAGCAGTACTTC | CAWSSGTGAQDEQYF
NA | NA | TRBJ1-2 | TRBV11-2 | TGTGCCAGCAGCTTTTCGGACGCTAACTATGGCTACACCTTC | CASSFSDANYGYTF
TRBD1 | NA | TRBJ2-1 | TRBV6-4 | TGTGCCAGCAGTGACTCGCCGGGACAGGGGGAGGATGAGCAGTTCTTC | CASSDSPGQGEDEQFF
NA | NA | TRBJ1-5 | TRBV6-1 | TGTGCCAGCAGTGTAGTCGGGGATCAGCCCCAGCATTTT | CASSVVGDQPQHF
NA | NA | TRBJ2-4 | TRBV7-9 | TGTGCCAGCAGCCGTGGGGGCGAGGGCATTCAGTACTTC | CASSRGGEGIQYF
NA | NA | TRBJ2-5 | TRBV10-2 | TGCGCCAGCAGGCCCCGGACGGCCTGGGAGACCCAGTACTTC | CASRPRTAWETQYF
NA | NA | TRBJ1-1 | TRBV30 | TGTGCCTGGGCAACGGGGGCGGACACTGAAGCTTTCTTT | CAWATGADTEAFF
NA | NA | TRBJ1-6 | TRBV15 | TGTGCCACCAGCAAGGAAGGGACTCTCTCCTATAATTCACCCCTCCACTTT | CATSKEGTLSYNSPLHF
TRBD2 | NA | TRBJ2-1 | TRBV30 | TGTGCCTGGAGTGTAATACTAGCGGGAGAGGGAGGTGAGCAGTTCTTC | CAWSVILAGEGGEQFF
NA | NA | TRBJ1-6 | TRBV5-1 | TGCGCCAGCAGCTTGGTAGGGGGGAATAATTCACCCCTCCACTTT | CASSLVGGNNSPLHF
NA | NA | TRBJ1-3 | TRBV7-9 | TGTGCCAGCAGCCTAGACTGGAGCTCTGGAAACACCATATATTTT | CASSLDWSSGNTIYF